This entry describes one T cell receptor (beta chain). The data originate from a study of T cell responses to AZD1222 COVID-19 vaccine. This table comes from immunoSEQ multiplex PCR, and its TCRdb copy is limited to in-frame clones, with some not included. The data show approximately 110,000 clones, with approximately 89% seen just once and roughly 4% held by the top ten. Germline V lookup: CDR1 LGHNT, CDR2 FRNRAP. The CDR3 extends over 15 amino acids. The V and J ends lost 4 bases and 1 base respectively, with 13 bases between them. The chain employs TRBV12-5 and TRBJ1-1; perhaps TRBD1 as D (5 bases). The source of this sequence is an adult who received the AZD1222 COVID-19 vaccine. The source material was peripheral blood, sampled 28 days after the second AZD1222 dose. CDR3 in DNA: TGTGCTAGTGGTTCCCCGGGGCCTAGGAACACTGAAGCTTTCTTT. Translating gives CASGSPGPRNTEAFF.